This is a list of T cell receptor beta chains from one sample in a study of T cells in Graves' hyperthyroidism and ophthalmopathy. TCRdb recomputed calls from the multiplex PCR reads with MiXCR, one row per CDR3 protein. The profile covers around 280,000 distinct CDR3 sequences, with roughly 15% appearing a single time and 7% to 9% taken by the ten largest. Sequencing input: blood. The receptors originated from a middle-aged woman with Graves' hyperthyroidism. Each CDR3 is given with its conserved first and last residue. A D gene is named only where the DNA matches it firmly. Not all rows give a size; the values are once, few, many and, for expanded clones, a class.

clone_size,cdr3_length,d_call,j_call,v_call,cdr3_aa,cdr3_nt
-,14,-,TRBJ1-5,TRBV20-1,CSARRGNSNQPQHF,TGCAGTGCTAGAAGGGGGAATAGCAATCAGCCCCAGCATTTT
many,15,-,TRBJ1-5,TRBV28,CASSLGGSTGQPQHF,TGTGCCAGCAGTTTAGGCGGCAGCACCGGTCAGCCCCAGCATTTT
few,12,-,TRBJ2-1,TRBV6-1,CASRLGDNEQFF,TGTGCCAGCAGATTGGGGGACAATGAGCAGTTCTTC
-,19,TRBD2,TRBJ2-1,TRBV3-1,CASSQGGLVGLNSYNEQFF,TGTGCCAGCAGCCAGGGTGGACTAGTGGGCCTAAACTCCTACAATGAGCAGTTCTTC
many,13,-,TRBJ1-2,TRBV20-1,CSARNAGHYGYTF,TGCAGTGCTAGAAACGCAGGACACTATGGCTACACCTTC
many,15,-,TRBJ1-1,TRBV7-2,CASSLSSGLNTEAFF,TGTGCCAGCAGCTTATCGTCAGGCTTGAACACTGAAGCTTTCTTT
few,14,-,TRBJ2-1,TRBV30,CAWDRDLARNEQFF,TGTGCCTGGGACCGGGACTTAGCGAGGAATGAGCAGTTCTTC
many,13,-,TRBJ1-3,TRBV29-1,CSVRGNSGNTIYF,TGCAGCGTGCGTGGAAACTCTGGAAACACCATATATTTT
many,15,TRBD1,TRBJ2-3,TRBV29-1,CSVASGTGFTDTQYF,TGCAGCGTAGCCTCCGGGACAGGATTCACAGATACGCAGTATTTT
-,14,TRBD1,TRBJ1-4,TRBV28,CASSEGAPNEKLFF,TGTGCCAGCAGTGAGGGGGCACCCAATGAAAAACTGTTTTTT
many,15,-,TRBJ2-1,TRBV6-1,CASSDGYSRYNEQFF,TGTGCCAGCAGTGACGGCTATTCGAGGTACAATGAGCAGTTCTTC
few,15,-,TRBJ1-6,TRBV7-9,CASSLAGPDNSPLHF,TGTGCCAGCAGCTTAGCAGGACCCGATAATTCACCCCTCCACTTT
many,14,TRBD1,TRBJ1-6,TRBV6-2/TRBV6-3,CASSTTGEGSPLHF,TGTGCCAGCAGCACGACAGGGGAAGGATCACCCCTCCACTTT
-,14,TRBD1,TRBJ2-1,TRBV2,CASSPGQGSNEQFF,TGTGCCAGCAGTCCGGGACAGGGTTCGAATGAGCAGTTCTTC
many,15,-,TRBJ2-1,TRBV5-5,CASTFYSATYNEQFF,TGTGCCAGCACCTTCTACTCGGCGACCTACAATGAGCAGTTCTTC
few,13,TRBD1,TRBJ1-2,TRBV29-1,CSVVVAGGYGYTF,TGCAGCGTTGTGGTAGCAGGGGGCTATGGCTACACCTTC
many,12,-,TRBJ1-6,TRBV20-1,CSARVRRLPLHF,TGCAGTGCTAGAGTGAGAAGGCTGCCCCTCCACTTT
-,15,-,TRBJ2-3,TRBV7-9,CASSLSRVGTDTQYF,TGTGCCAGCAGCTTATCCAGGGTCGGCACAGATACGCAGTATTTT
many,14,TRBD2,TRBJ2-5,TRBV28,CASDSSGRGETQYF,TGTGCCAGCGATTCTAGCGGGAGGGGGGAGACCCAGTACTTC
-,14,-,TRBJ1-2,TRBV2,CASTRVNLRYGYTF,TGTGCCAGCACCAGGGTTAACCTGAGGTATGGCTACACCTTC
many,17,-,TRBJ1-1,TRBV20-1,CSAPGGPWGGRDTEAFF,TGCAGTGCTCCCGGCGGGCCGTGGGGGGGCCGAGACACTGAAGCTTTCTTT
-,16,-,TRBJ2-6,TRBV15,CATSRGRALGANVLTF,TGTGCCACCAGCAGAGGGCGGGCACTGGGGGCCAACGTCCTGACTTTC
many,16,TRBD2,TRBJ2-7,TRBV7-8,CASSPGLAGGQYEQYF,TGTGCCAGCAGCCCTGGACTAGCGGGAGGGCAGTACGAGCAGTACTTC
-,14,-,TRBJ1-1,TRBV4-1,CASSPRATETEAFF,TGCGCCAGCAGCCCTCGGGCGACGGAGACTGAAGCTTTCTTT
-,14,-,TRBJ2-7,TRBV12-3/TRBV12-4,CASSLVSSGGEQYF,TGTGCCAGCAGTTTAGTGTCGTCAGGAGGGGAGCAGTACTTC
-,16,-,TRBJ1-1,TRBV5-8,CASRLTGGGMNTEAFF,TGTGCCAGCAGACTGACTGGGGGTGGTATGAACACTGAAGCTTTCTTT
many,13,-,TRBJ1-2,TRBV24-1,CATSDPAGRGYTF,TGTGCCACCAGTGACCCCGCCGGGCGTGGCTACACCTTC
many,16,-,TRBJ1-5,TRBV19,CASSSRTSISNQPQHF,TGTGCCAGTAGTTCCCGGACAAGTATTAGCAATCAGCCCCAGCATTTT
-,14,-,TRBJ2-3,TRBV19,CASSPQHITDTQYF,TGTGCCAGTAGTCCACAGCACATCACAGATACGCAGTATTTT
many,14,TRBD1,TRBJ2-7,TRBV28,CASSPRDRDYEQYF,TGTGCCAGCAGTCCCCGGGACAGGGACTACGAGCAGTACTTC
many,13,-,TRBJ1-1,TRBV2,CASSPATNTEAFF,TGTGCCAGCAGTCCAGCAACCAACACTGAAGCTTTCTTT
many,16,TRBD1,TRBJ2-5,TRBV28,CASSPGTGGRMETQYF,TGTGCCAGCAGCCCGGGGACAGGGGGCAGAATGGAGACCCAGTACTTC
many,14,TRBD1,TRBJ1-2,TRBV6-1,CASSMTGGAYGYTF,TGTGCCAGCAGTATGACAGGGGGCGCCTATGGCTACACCTTC
many,15,-,TRBJ2-7,TRBV11-2,CASSLGYRAVHEQYF,TGTGCCAGCAGCTTAGGTTACAGGGCTGTCCACGAGCAGTACTTC
many,13,-,TRBJ1-5,TRBV7-9,CASSFGAEQPQHF,TGTGCCAGCAGCTTCGGGGCAGAGCAGCCCCAGCATTTT
many,15,TRBD1,TRBJ1-2,TRBV7-9,CASSAQVDRIYGYTF,TGTGCCAGCAGCGCGCAGGTGGACAGGATCTATGGCTACACCTTC
many,14,-,TRBJ1-2,TRBV2,CASSDVGFNYGYTF,TGTGCCAGCAGTGACGTAGGGTTTAATTATGGCTACACCTTC
many,14,TRBD1,TRBJ1-1,TRBV9,CASSAFGQGGQAFF,TGTGCCAGCAGCGCCTTTGGACAGGGAGGGCAAGCTTTCTTT
many,15,-,TRBJ2-3,TRBV11-3,CASSLQGYTTDTQYF,TGTGCCAGCAGCTTACAGGGGTATACCACAGATACGCAGTATTTT
many,13,-,TRBJ2-7,TRBV7-9,CASSEKTGFEQYF,TGTGCCAGCAGCGAAAAAACAGGGTTCGAGCAGTACTTC
-,16,-,TRBJ2-7,TRBV4-1,CASSQGVLGLFGEQYF,TGCGCCAGCAGCCAAGGGGTTCTAGGACTCTTCGGCGAGCAGTACTTC
many,13,-,TRBJ1-2,TRBV12-3/TRBV12-4,CASSLVSNYGYTF,TGTGCCAGCAGTTTGGTTTCTAACTATGGCTACACCTTC
many,12,-,TRBJ2-1,TRBV7-2,CASSPDWNEQFF,TGTGCCAGCAGCCCGGACTGGAATGAGCAGTTCTTC
many,17,-,TRBJ1-6,TRBV20-1,CSARLTQGGGNNSPLHF,TGCAGTGCTAGACTCACCCAGGGTGGAGGAAATAATTCACCCCTCCACTTT
many,16,TRBD2,TRBJ2-5,TRBV12-3/TRBV12-4,CASSQRTSPTKETQYF,TGTGCCAGCAGCCAAAGGACTAGCCCCACAAAAGAGACCCAGTACTTC
many,16,TRBD2,TRBJ2-2,TRBV2,CASTQTGLAGAGELFF,TGTGCCAGCACCCAGACGGGACTAGCGGGCGCCGGGGAGCTGTTTTTT
many,19,TRBD2,TRBJ2-5,TRBV11-3,CASQGATSGSEWVQETQYF,TGTGCCAGCCAAGGGGCGACTAGCGGGAGTGAGTGGGTACAAGAGACCCAGTACTTC
few,19,TRBD1,TRBJ2-1,TRBV7-9,CASSSAGGELASSYNEQFF,TGTGCCAGCAGCTCGGCAGGGGGCGAGTTGGCATCGTCCTACAATGAGCAGTTCTTC
many,13,TRBD1,TRBJ1-6,TRBV6-1,CASKRTGDSPLHF,TGTGCCAGCAAGAGGACAGGGGATTCACCCCTCCACTTT
-,13,-,TRBJ1-2,TRBV11-2,CASSQDSSYGYTF,TGTGCCAGCAGCCAAGACAGCTCTTATGGCTACACCTTC
many,14,-,TRBJ2-7,TRBV6-1,CASSEWGTAYEQYF,TGTGCCAGCAGTGAATGGGGCACCGCCTACGAGCAGTACTTC
many,15,TRBD2,TRBJ2-5,TRBV19,CASSVGLALRETQYF,TGTGCCAGTAGTGTTGGACTAGCCCTCAGAGAGACCCAGTACTTC
many,14,-,TRBJ2-7,TRBV28,CASSFRQGGTEQYF,TGTGCCAGCAGTTTCCGGCAGGGAGGTACCGAGCAGTACTTC
many,17,TRBD1,TRBJ2-7,TRBV27,CASSYRGASWGHYEQYF,TGTGCCAGCAGTTACAGGGGGGCTAGCTGGGGCCACTACGAGCAGTACTTC
many,16,TRBD1,TRBJ2-2,TRBV24-1,CATRTSQGDETGELFF,TGTGCCACCAGGACCTCACAGGGGGATGAGACCGGGGAGCTGTTTTTT
many,13,-,TRBJ1-1,TRBV27,CASSFPAHVEAFF,TGTGCCAGCAGTTTCCCGGCCCATGTTGAAGCTTTCTTT
-,15,-,TRBJ2-3,TRBV5-1,CASSPSTGGTDTQYF,TGCGCCAGCAGCCCCTCGACAGGAGGGACAGATACGCAGTATTTT